What follows are 17 T cell receptor beta chains derived from one specimen sequenced in a study of blood T cell repertoires in COVID-19. TCRdb's table, derived via immunoSEQ multiplex PCR, lists solely in-frame clones and lacks some. The sample has tens of thousands of clones, 86% seen once. What was sequenced was peripheral blood. All receptors come from a human donor in a cohort sampled during active COVID-19.

This chain joins TRBV5-1 and TRBJ2-7; 10 positions match TRBD1. The CDR3 contains 16 residues. Per germline, CDR1 SGHRS and CDR2 YFSETQ. J lost 6 bases, V lost 1 base, and 10 bases had no gene match. CDR3 residues: CASSLIGTGAPREQYF. CDR3 DNA: TGCGCCAGCAGCTTGATTGGGACAGGGGCCCCTCGCGAGCAGTACTTC.

The rearrangement uses TRBV25-1 and TRBJ2-3; the match to TRBD1 covers 8 bases. J was trimmed by 7 bases and V by 2 bases; bases with no gene match: 11. In germline, CDR1 is MGHDK, CDR2 SYGVNS. The CDR3 is 16 residues long. CDR3 in DNA: TGTGCCAGCAGTGAAAACGGCAGGGGGCGTTCAAATACGCAGTATTTT. Its protein is CASSENGRGRSNTQYF.

The rearrangement uses TRBV3-1 (or the pseudogene TRBV3-2) and TRBJ2-3; 8 bases are a match to TRBD2. Looked up from germline, CDR1 is LGHDT and CDR2 is YNNKEL (reference sequence). The ends lost 3 bases at V and 3 bases at J; junction bases unmatched: 2. The CDR3 sequence is 14 residues long. CDR3 in DNA: TGTGCCAGCAGCCAGAGCGGGAGTACAGATACGCAGTATTTT. Translation: CASSQSGSTDTQYF.

This sequence joins TRBV28 and TRBJ1-6; 7 positions match TRBD1. Germline V CDR1 and CDR2: MDHEN, SYDVKM. The length of the CDR3 is 17 residues. V trimming: 1 base; J trimming: 9 bases; junction bases outside the gene matches: 12. CDR3 in amino acids: CASSLSPGQAEGSPLHF. The CDR3 nucleotides read TGTGCCAGCAGTTTATCTCCAGGACAGGCGGAGGGTTCACCCCTCCACTTT.

The chain uses TRBV10-3 and TRBJ1-2; D uncertain. Germline CDR1 reads ENHRY; CDR2 reads SYGVKD. V lost 0 bases and J 2 bases, leaving 7 bases between the germline ends. The CDR3 contains 14 residues. CDR3 sequence (DNA): TGTGCCATCAGTGAGTCGGGCGGGAACTATGGCTACACCTTC. It specifies CAISESGGNYGYTF.

Here the CDR3 reads CASSQDRAGNEKLFF. CDR3 bases: TGTGCCAGCAGCCAGGACAGGGCCGGGAATGAAAAACTGTTTTTT. The chain has TRBV3-1 (or the pseudogene TRBV3-2) and TRBJ1-4; 8 bases agree with TRBD1. CDR3 length: 15 residues. With 3 bases clipped from V and 5 bases from J, the junction kept 5 bases outside the gene matches. The germline CDR1 and CDR2 sequences are LGHDT and YNNKEL (reference sequence).

This clone appeared a single time. V usage is TRBV27 and J usage is TRBJ1-3; D not resolved. The CDR3 loop spans 15 amino acids. V lost 5 bases, J lost 0 bases, and 11 bases lay in between. Germline lookup yields CDR1 MNHEY and CDR2 SMNVEV (reference sequence). CDR3 DNA sequence: TGTGCCAGCAGTCCCGTCTGGAGCTCTGGAAACACCATATATTTT. Its protein is CASSPVWSSGNTIYF.

This rearrangement joins TRBV7-9 to TRBJ2-1; TRBD2 matches at 8 bases. The CDR3 consists of 14 residues. With V trimmed by 6 bases and J by 5 bases, 6 bases remained unmatched. Germline V gene data show CDR1 as SEHNR and CDR2 as FQNEAQ (reference sequence). This CDR3 reads CASRRGDVNNEQFF. The CDR3 region has the DNA TGTGCCAGCAGGCGGGGGGACGTTAACAATGAGCAGTTCTTC. The complete variable domain, with remaining parts taken from reference TRBV7-9 and TRBJ2-1, reads DTGVSQNPRHKITKRGQNVTFRCDPISEHNRLYWYRQTLGQGPEFLTYFQNEAQLEKSRLLSDRFSAERPKGSFSTLEIQRTEQGDSAMYLCASRRGDVNNEQFFGPGTRLTVL.

The rearrangement uses TRBV19 and TRBJ2-1; 10 positions match TRBD2. The CDR3 is made up of 16 amino acids. Looked up from germline, CDR1 is LNHDA and CDR2 is SQIVND (reference sequence). The ends lost 3 bases at V and 2 bases at J; junction bases unmatched: 4. CDR3 amino acids: CASSISGRITYNEQFF. CDR3 DNA sequence: TGTGCCAGTAGTATTAGCGGGAGGATCACCTACAATGAGCAGTTCTTC.

J is TRBJ1-6 and V is TRBV19; TRBD1 aligns across 10 bases. The V segment lost 11 bases and the J segment 7 bases; nucleotides outside the gene matches: 8. The CDR3 runs to 14 residues. The germline CDR1 and CDR2 sequences are LNHDA and SQIVND (reference sequence). In nucleotides, the CDR3 is TGTGCCTGTTCCGGGACAGGGGTGAATTCACCCCTCCACTTT. Translated: CACSGTGVNSPLHF. Full variable domain (missing parts from reference TRBV19 and TRBJ1-6): DGGITQSPKYLFRKEGQNVTLSCEQNLNHDAMYWYRQDPGQGLRLIYYSQIVNDFQKGDIAEGYSVSREKKESFPLTVTSAQKNPTAFYLCACSGTGVNSPLHFGNGTRLTVT.

This clone occurred a few times. The gene calls are TRBV7-2 and TRBJ2-1; TRBD2 matches at 11 bases. Trimming removed 7 bases from V and 5 bases from J; junction bases left unmatched: 10. Per the germline V gene, CDR1 is SGHTA and CDR2 is FQGNSA. CDR3 size: 16 residues. DNA of the CDR3: TGTGCCAGCACCCTAGGGCTAGCGGGAGGTCACAATGAGCAGTTCTTC. Amino acids: CASTLGLAGGHNEQFF.

The V call is TRBV7-5, the J call TRBJ1-1; TRBD1 is taken as the D call from the table, unchecked against the DNA. TRBV7-5 counts as a pseudogene. This CDR3 is 16 amino acids long. For the CDR3, the DNA is TGTGTCAGAAGCTTAGCGTTTAACAGGATGAACACTGAAGCTTTCTTT. This encodes CVRSLAFNRMNTEAFF.

This sequence joins TRBV15 and TRBJ1-5; 7 bases agree with TRBD1. CDR3 size: 20 residues. CDR1 is LNHNV, CDR2 YYDKDF, per germline (reference sequence). The trim removed 0 bases at V and 0 bases at J, leaving 14 bases unmatched. CDR3 protein: CATSRDDGTDSGDSNQPQHF. In DNA, the CDR3 is TGTGCCACCAGCAGAGATGACGGGACAGACTCGGGGGATAGCAATCAGCCCCAGCATTTT.

This chain uses TRBV3-1 (or the pseudogene TRBV3-2) with TRBJ1-2, with 7 bases matching TRBD1. With V trimmed by 3 bases and J by 4 bases, 2 bases remained unmatched. Germline V gives CDR1 LGHDT, CDR2 YNNKEL (reference sequence). This CDR3 has 13 amino acids. The CDR3 DNA is TGTGCCAGCAGCCATCGACAGGGCTATGGCTACACCTTC. Protein product: CASSHRQGYGYTF.

This chain connects TRBV29-1 to TRBJ2-5; 12 bases are shared with TRBD2. Looked up from germline, CDR1 is SQVTM and CDR2 is ANQGSEA. The J segment lost 5 bases and the V segment lost 4 bases, leaving 8 bases of the junction unmatched. The CDR3 sequence is 15 residues long. The CDR3: CSVAASGGAWETQYF. Written as DNA, the CDR3 is TGCAGCGTTGCGGCTAGCGGGGGGGCCTGGGAGACCCAGTACTTC. The variable domain in full, completed from reference TRBV29-1 and TRBJ2-5, reads SAVISQKPSRDICQRGTSLTIQCQVDSQVTMMFWYRQQPGQSLTLIATANQGSEATYESGFVIDKFPISRPNLTFSTLTVSNMSPEDSSIYLCSVAASGGAWETQYFGPGTRLLVL.

This sequence joins TRBV18 and TRBJ1-5; TRBD1 might be the D (6 bases). V lost 3 bases and J 10 bases, leaving 16 bases between the germline ends. There are 14 residues in the CDR3. Per the germline V gene, CDR1 is KGHSH and CDR2 is LQKENI. The CDR3 DNA is TGTGCCAGCTCACCCCCCGGGGGCGGGGGACCCCAGCATTTT. Its protein is CASSPPGGGGPQHF.

This CDR3 reads CASSLRGEGQGNSPLHF. The CDR3 region has the DNA TGTGCCAGCAGCTTACGGGGTGAGGGACAGGGTAATTCACCCCTCCACTTT. The chain links TRBV7-9 to TRBJ1-6; TRBD1 matches at 9 bases. V was clipped by 2 bases and J by 6 bases; unmatched bases: 8. The CDR3 consists of 17 residues. Germline lookup yields CDR1 SEHNR and CDR2 FQNEAQ (reference sequence).